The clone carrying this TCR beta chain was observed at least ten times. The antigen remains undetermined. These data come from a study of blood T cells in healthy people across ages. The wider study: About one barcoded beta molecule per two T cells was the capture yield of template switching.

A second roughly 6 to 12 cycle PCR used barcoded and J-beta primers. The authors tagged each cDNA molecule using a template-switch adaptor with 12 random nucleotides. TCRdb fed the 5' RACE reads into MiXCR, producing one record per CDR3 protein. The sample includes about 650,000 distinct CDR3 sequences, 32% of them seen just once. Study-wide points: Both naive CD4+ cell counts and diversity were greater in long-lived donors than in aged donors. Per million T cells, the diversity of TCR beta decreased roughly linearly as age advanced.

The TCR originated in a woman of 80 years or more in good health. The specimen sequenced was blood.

The CDR3 reads CASSFDVDVGSTEAFF. The CDR3, as DNA: TGTGCCAGCAGCTTTGATGTGGACGTCGGGAGCACTGAAGCTTTCTTT. The chain joins TRBV7-8 to TRBJ1-1; D is ambiguous. Germline values: CDR1 SGHVS, CDR2 FQNEAQ. V dropped 3 bases and J dropped 4 bases, with 18 bases sitting between them. The CDR3 spans 16 residues.